A selection of T cell receptor beta chains follows, all from one sample in a study of blood T cell repertoires in COVID-19. Sequencing was performed with immunoSEQ multiplex PCR; in TCRdb, only in-frame clones are kept and a portion is missing. Here the sample spans about 170,000 clones, 87% being singletons. The sequencing input was peripheral blood. All receptors derive from a woman between 45 and 60 years old with acute or convalescent COVID-19. Both conserved end residues are part of each CDR3. D genes are given only for firm matches. Size tells how often a clone was seen (once, few, many) or the class of an expanded clone, and some rows leave it out.

j_call | v_call | d_call | clone_size | cdr3_nt | cdr3_aa
TRBJ2-1 | TRBV6-6 | . | . | TGTGCCAGCAGTTACCAGGGGTTCCCTTTCTACAATGAGCAGTTCTTC | CASSYQGFPFYNEQFF
TRBJ2-1 | TRBV30 | . | . | TGTGCCTGGAGTCCCCCACTCCGGGACATTTACAATGAGCAGTTCTTC | CAWSPPLRDIYNEQFF
TRBJ1-1 | TRBV2 | TRBD1 | . | TGTGCCAGCACTGGACAGGGACACACTGAAGCTTTCTTT | CASTGQGHTEAFF
TRBJ2-1 | TRBV5-4 | TRBD2 | once | TGTGCCAGCAGCTTGGGGGGGGGTAGCTCCTACAATGAGCAGTTCTTC | CASSLGGGSSYNEQFF
TRBJ2-5 | TRBV7-2 | TRBD2 | few | TGTGCCAGCAGCACGGGACTAGCACAAGAGACCCAGTACTTC | CASSTGLAQETQYF
TRBJ2-3 | TRBV6-5 | TRBD2 | once | TGTGCCAGCAGTTCCTCTAGCGGGGGGTATGATACGCAGTATTTT | CASSSSSGGYDTQYF
TRBJ1-4 | TRBV6-2/TRBV6-3 | . | . | TGTGCCAGCAGCCCGACAGACGCAACTAATGAAAAACTGTTTTTT | CASSPTDATNEKLFF
TRBJ1-3 | TRBV5-6 | TRBD1 | . | TGTGCCAGCAGCTTCCTTGGGACAGGGTTTGGAAACACCATATATTTT | CASSFLGTGFGNTIYF
TRBJ2-7 | TRBV15 | TRBD1 | . | TGTGCCACCAGCAGACCGGGACAGGGCCCCTACGAGCAGTACTTC | CATSRPGQGPYEQYF
TRBJ2-7 | TRBV10-3 | TRBD1 | once | TGTGCCATCAGTGACGGACAGGACTCCTACGAGCAGTACTTC | CAISDGQDSYEQYF
TRBJ2-2 | TRBV3-1/TRBV3-2 | TRBD1 | . | TGTGCCAGCAGCCAAGAGGGCAGGGGGCTAGACACCGGGGAGCTGTTTTTT | CASSQEGRGLDTGELFF
TRBJ2-5 | TRBV6-2/TRBV6-3 | . | . | TGTGCCAGCAGTTACGGTACAGGTAGAGAGACCCAGTACTTC | CASSYGTGRETQYF
TRBJ2-5 | TRBV5-4 | TRBD2 | . | TGTGCCAGCAGCCCCCGAGCGGGGTATGAGCCCCAGTACTTC | CASSPRAGYEPQYF
TRBJ2-7 | TRBV10-3 | . | . | TGTGCCATCAGTGGGGGGGCCTACGAGCAGTACTTC | CAISGGAYEQYF
TRBJ2-1 | TRBV6-4 | TRBD2 | . | TGTGCCAGCAGTGAGAGACTAGCGGGGGGCTACAATGAGCAGTTCTTC | CASSERLAGGYNEQFF
TRBJ1-2 | TRBV7-9 | TRBD1 | . | TGTGCCAGCAGTCCGGGACAGCGTCTTATAAGCTATGGCTACACCTTC | CASSPGQRLISYGYTF
TRBJ2-2 | TRBV6-2/TRBV6-3 | . | . | TGTGCCAGCAGTTACTCGATCGGGAGAACCGGGGAGCTGTTTTTT | CASSYSIGRTGELFF
TRBJ1-1 | TRBV18 | . | . | TGTGCCAGCTCACCACGGGGGGGCACTGAAGCTTTCTTT | CASSPRGGTEAFF
TRBJ2-1 | TRBV11-2 | . | . | TGTGCCAGCAGCACCCTTCAGACAGGGAGGCTCTACAATGAGCAGTTCTTC | CASSTLQTGRLYNEQFF
TRBJ1-1 | TRBV7-8 | . | . | TGTGCCAGCAGCTCAGGTGTTTGGGACACTGAAGCTTTCTTT | CASSSGVWDTEAFF
TRBJ2-7 | TRBV5-1 | TRBD2 | . | TGCGCCAGCAGCATAGCCGGGACTACCTCCTACGAGCAGTACTTC | CASSIAGTTSYEQYF
TRBJ1-6 | TRBV15 | . | . | TGTGCCACCAGCAGAGACGGACAGTCCTATAATTCACCCCTCCACTTT | CATSRDGQSYNSPLHF
TRBJ2-2 | TRBV7-3 | TRBD2 | . | TGTGCCAGCAGCCTCGGACTAGCGGGGGGCTTGAGCACCGGGGAGCTGTTTTTT | CASSLGLAGGLSTGELFF
TRBJ1-4 | TRBV6-5 | . | . | TGTGCCAGCAGTTGGGAGGGTCTTCCTGAGGGAAAACTGTTTTTT | CASSWEGLPEGKLFF
TRBJ1-1 | TRBV6-5 | . | once | TGTGCCAGCAGTTATTATCCGGAGCCGAACACTGAAGCTTTCTTT | CASSYYPEPNTEAFF
TRBJ1-2 | TRBV19 | TRBD1 | . | TGTGCCAGTAACACCTTGGAGGGCAGGGGGATTTGGTATGGCTACACCTTC | CASNTLEGRGIWYGYTF
TRBJ1-2 | TRBV19 | . | . | TGTGCCACGAATGCTCAGGGTGTGAATTATGGCTACACCTTC | CATNAQGVNYGYTF
TRBJ1-4 | TRBV5-1 | TRBD1 | . | TGCGCCAGCAGCATCGGGACAGATGAAAAACTGTTTTTT | CASSIGTDEKLFF
TRBJ1-6 | TRBV19 | TRBD1 | . | TGTGCCAGTAGTACCCCGACAGGGGGGAATTCACCCCTCCACTTT | CASSTPTGGNSPLHF
TRBJ1-1 | TRBV29-1 | . | . | TGCAGCGTTGAAGAATTGGGGGCTGGCGACACTGAAGCTTTCTTT | CSVEELGAGDTEAFF
TRBJ2-7 | TRBV11-3 | . | . | TGTGCCAGCAGCGATTACGGGGAAGAATCCTACGAGCAGTACTTC | CASSDYGEESYEQYF
TRBJ2-2 | TRBV10-2 | TRBD1 | once | TGCGCCAGCAGGGACAGGGCCACCGGGGAGCTGTTTTTT | CASRDRATGELFF
TRBJ1-3 | TRBV10-3 | . | . | TGTGCCATCAGTGTTGGGCAAGGAAACACCATATATTTT | CAISVGQGNTIYF
TRBJ2-1 | TRBV27 | TRBD2 | . | TGTGCCAGCACCTCTAGCGGGAGGGCCGGATTTGAGCAGTTCTTC | CASTSSGRAGFEQFF
TRBJ2-2 | TRBV3-1/TRBV3-2 | . | few | TGTGCCAGCAGCCAAGAAGGGGCGGACGGCACCGGGGAGCTGTTTTTT | CASSQEGADGTGELFF
TRBJ1-5 | TRBV4-1 | TRBD1 | . | TGCGCCAGCAGCCAAGATCGACAGGGAAACCAGCCCCAGCATTTT | CASSQDRQGNQPQHF
TRBJ1-2 | TRBV10-3 | TRBD1 | . | TGTGCCATCAGGGGACAGGGGGTGTTTGGCCACACCTTC | CAIRGQGVFGHTF
TRBJ1-5 | TRBV6-2/TRBV6-3 | . | . | TGTGCCAGCAGTCGCGCCGCATTTTGGAGTAATCAGCCCCAGCATTTT | CASSRAAFWSNQPQHF
TRBJ2-7 | TRBV21-1 | . | . | TGTGCCAGCAGCAAAGGTTATAGAATTAAGGACAGGGGAAGGAAGGACCTTTCGTACGAGCAGTACTTC | CASSKGYRIKDRGRKDLSYEQYF
TRBJ1-5 | TRBV18 | . | . | TGTGCCAGCTCAGACCGGGGTTATAGCAATCAGCCCCAGCATTTT | CASSDRGYSNQPQHF
TRBJ2-1 | TRBV11-1 | . | . | TGTGCCAGCACCAGAACAATCTACAATGAGCAGTTCTTC | CASTRTIYNEQFF
TRBJ2-1 | TRBV7-6 | TRBD2 | . | TGTGCCAGCAGCTTAGCGCTTTTAGCGGGAGTTGAGCAGTTCTTC | CASSLALLAGVEQFF
TRBJ1-5 | TRBV29-1 | . | . | TGCAGCGTTGCACAGGGTAGGGTTCAGCCCCAGCATTTT | CSVAQGRVQPQHF
TRBJ1-2 | TRBV15 | TRBD1 | . | TGTGCCACCAGCAGAGACTTCCTAGGACAGGGGGCATTCGTTGACTATGGCTACACCTTC | CATSRDFLGQGAFVDYGYTF
TRBJ2-7 | TRBV3-1/TRBV3-2 | . | . | TGTGCCAGCAGCCAAGATCGTACCAGGGGTTACGAGCAGTACTTC | CASSQDRTRGYEQYF
TRBJ2-7 | TRBV19 | TRBD1 | . | TGTGCCAGTACCCCAGGGGGCAGTTACGAGCAGTACTTC | CASTPGGSYEQYF
TRBJ2-5 | TRBV7-3 | TRBD2 | once | TGTGCCAGCAGCTGGACTAGCGGGGGGTCAGAGACCCAGTACTTC | CASSWTSGGSETQYF
TRBJ1-1 | TRBV10-3 | TRBD1 | . | TGTGCCATCAGTAGGAGCACAGGGGTGGAGAGCACTGAAGCTTTCTTT | CAISRSTGVESTEAFF